Presented here are 29 T cell receptor beta chains from one specimen sequenced in a study of metastatic and nonmetastatic thyroid tumors. Thyroid surgery was preceded by no treatment in any patient. TCRdb used MiXCR to call clones anew from the PCR reads. The sample has about 4,400 clones; roughly 33% are singletons. The sample consisted of adjacent normal tissue. The receptors derive from a male donor with papillary thyroid cancer or a benign thyroid nodule (not recorded which). Some clones in this sample may be carry-over from other donors' samples.

The J gene is TRBJ2-7, the V gene TRBV13; D is uncertain. Trimming shortened V by 5 bases and J by 5 bases, and 13 bases separated the two germline ends. Germline CDR1 and CDR2: PRHDT and FYEKMQ (reference sequence). The CDR3 has 13 residues. The CDR3 spells CASSHRRRDEQYF. The CDR3 DNA is TGTGCCAGCAGCCATAGAAGAAGGGACGAGCAGTACTTC.

As to this clone: At one end, the junction sequence differs from germline, possibly due to a read error. The V and J genes are TRBV12-3 or TRBV12-4 and TRBJ2-1, with 11 bases lining up with TRBD2. The CDR3 sequence is 16 residues long. The CDR3 loop reads CASSLGTSGTYNEQFF. The CDR3 bases are TGTGCCAGCAGCTTAGGGACTAGCGGCACTTACAATGAGCAGTTCTTC.

This clone is judged medium-sized. This sequence joins TRBV5-1 and TRBJ2-3; 8 positions match TRBD1. Germline values: CDR1 SGHRS, CDR2 YFSETQ. V shed 4 bases and J 1 base; nucleotides not matched to a gene: 2. The CDR3 has 14 amino acids. The CDR3 sequence is CASSTGQGTDTQYF. The CDR3 nucleotides are TGCGCCAGCAGCACGGGACAGGGCACAGATACGCAGTATTTT.

This clone was detected a few times. The chain carries TRBV27 and TRBJ1-1, with D perhaps matching TRBD1 (6 bases). V gave up 2 bases and J gave up 2 bases, with 9 bases separating them. CDR3 size: 14 residues. CDR1 and CDR2 (germline): MNHEY, SMNVEV (reference sequence). Here the CDR3 reads CASSLGRGNTEAFF. The CDR3 bases are TGTGCCAGCAGTTTAGGCAGGGGTAACACTGAAGCTTTCTTT.

The chain combines TRBV20-1 with TRBJ1-6, with TRBD1 matching over 10 bases. The germline V gene has CDR1 DFQATT and CDR2 SNEGSKA (reference sequence). The CDR3 length is 13 residues. V lost 5 bases to trimming and J lost 8 bases; unmatched junction nucleotides: 3. CDR3 bases: TGCAGTGCTCTGGACAGGGGGGATTCACCCCTCCACTTT. Protein product: CSALDRGDSPLHF.

In DNA, the CDR3 is TGTGCCAGTAGTATGTTCTCTTCGGCAGGGCCCTACGAGCAGTACTTC. This codes for CASSMFSSAGPYEQYF. The V gene is TRBV19, the J gene TRBJ2-7, with TRBD1 as a possible D gene (5 bases). The CDR3 spans 16 residues. V was cut by 3 bases and J by 2 bases, with 17 bases left in between. Germline values: CDR1 LNHDA, CDR2 SQIVND (reference sequence).

This clone is judged medium-sized. The chain recombines TRBV20-1 with TRBJ1-2; no firm D call. Germline V lookup: CDR1 DFQATT, CDR2 SNEGSKA (reference sequence). The CDR3 sequence is 12 residues long. Trimming stripped 6 bases from V and 4 bases from J, with 12 bases between. The CDR3 is CSADLRSYGYTF. As DNA, the CDR3 is TGCAGTGCGGACCTACGGAGCTATGGCTACACCTTC.

This clone is large (0.1 to 1%) by share. The chain carries TRBV27 and TRBJ1-6; D is possibly TRBD1 (5 bases). V was cut by 6 bases and J by 5 bases, with 11 bases left in between. CDR3 length: 14 amino acids. Germline values: CDR1 MNHEY, CDR2 SMNVEV (reference sequence). The CDR3 reads CASRGGRDNSPLHF. CDR3 in DNA: TGTGCCAGCAGGGGGGGGAGGGATAATTCACCCCTCCACTTT.

The chain combines TRBV20-1 with TRBJ2-1; the match to TRBD2 covers 10 bases. Germline V CDR1 and CDR2: DFQATT, SNEGSKA (reference sequence). The CDR3 loop spans 15 amino acids. The J segment lost 5 bases and the V segment lost 5 bases, leaving 9 bases of the junction unmatched. Here the CDR3 reads CSAEVGTSVHNEQFF. The CDR3 coding sequence is TGCAGTGCTGAAGTTGGGACTAGCGTTCACAATGAGCAGTTCTTC.

This chain connects TRBV11-2 to TRBJ2-7; D possibly corresponds to TRBD1 (6 bases). The germline V and J ends were trimmed by 0 bases and 4 bases, with 16 bases remaining between them. Germline-derived CDR1 and CDR2 are SGHAT and FQNNGV. This CDR3 is built from 16 residues. The CDR3 region has the DNA TGTGCCAGCAGCTTAGACGATATGGGGCAGGGGTACGAGCAGTACTTC. Translating gives CASSLDDMGQGYEQYF.

The V call is TRBV18, the J call TRBJ1-6; 11 bases fit TRBD1. The CDR3 totals 15 residues. J was trimmed by 10 bases and V by 2 bases; bases with no gene match: 4. Germline CDR1 is KGHSH and CDR2 is LQKENI. Written as DNA, the CDR3 is TGTGCCAGCTCACCAAGGACAGGGGGCTCCTCACCCCTCCACTTT. It codes for CASSPRTGGSSPLHF.

This clone was observed a handful of times. This chain uses TRBV27 with TRBJ1-2; weak D call: TRBD1 (6 bases). V was cut by 5 bases and J by 7 bases, with 17 bases left in between. The CDR3 runs 14 residues. CDR1 and CDR2 from the germline V gene are MNHEY and SMNVEV (reference sequence). CDR3 amino acids: CASSLTGLLGGYTF. Written as DNA, the CDR3 is TGTGCCAGCAGTCTTACAGGGCTTCTGGGTGGCTACACCTTC.

V and J are TRBV3-1 and TRBJ2-1, with D tentatively TRBD1 or TRBD2 (5 bases each). Trimming took off 3 bases at V and 6 bases at J, with 9 bases between the two ends. This CDR3 has 13 residues. From germline, CDR1 is LGHDT and CDR2 YNNKEL (reference sequence). CDR3 bases: TGTGCCAGCAGCCACAGGGCGGGCAATGAGCAGTTCTTC. Translated, it gives CASSHRAGNEQFF.

The chain uses TRBV20-1 and TRBJ2-7; 14 bases are a match to TRBD2. The CDR3 loop spans 15 amino acids. V trimming: 3 bases; J trimming: 0 bases; junction bases outside the gene matches: 1. CDR1 and CDR2 (germline): DFQATT, SNEGSKA (reference sequence). The CDR3 here is CSARGTSGSSYEQYF. In DNA, the CDR3 is TGCAGTGCTAGGGGGACTAGCGGGAGCTCCTACGAGCAGTACTTC.

This chain uses TRBV15 with TRBJ2-5; 8 nucleotides match TRBD1. The CDR3 consists of 15 residues. Trimming took 2 bases from V and 5 from J; bases not matched to a gene: 7. Germline CDR1 is LNHNV and CDR2 is YYDKDF (reference sequence). CDR3 bases: TGTGCCACCAGCAGATCCCCAGGGGGCTGGGAGACCCAGTACTTC. Translated: CATSRSPGGWETQYF.

The chain employs TRBV24-1 and TRBJ2-3, with D possibly being TRBD1 (5 bases). Between the trimmed V and J ends, which lost 10 bases and 5 bases, there was a span of 15 bases. The length of the CDR3 is 13 residues. Germline CDR1 KGHDR, CDR2 SFDVKD. The CDR3 DNA reads as TGTGCCACGCAGGGAATGGTAGGAGATACGCAGTATTTT. Translating it yields CATQGMVGDTQYF.

This chain connects TRBV19 to TRBJ2-7; perhaps D is TRBD1 or TRBD2 (5 bases each). The CDR3 extends over 15 amino acids. Germline CDR1 LNHDA, CDR2 SQIVND (reference sequence). V was trimmed by 5 bases and J by 4 bases, leaving 18 bases between them. The CDR3 DNA reads TGTGCCAGTAGTCCCGTCGAGGGCAGGGAATACGAGCAGTACTTC. Amino acids: CASSPVEGREYEQYF.

The V call is TRBV3-1, the J call TRBJ2-7; 9 nucleotides align to TRBD2. The CDR3 spans 16 residues. Germline-derived CDR1 and CDR2 are LGHDT and YNNKEL (reference sequence). V dropped 4 bases and J dropped 1; count of bases not matched to a gene: 8. The CDR3 sequence: CASSRGLAGVSYEQYF. The DNA for the CDR3 is TGTGCCAGCAGCCGGGGCTTAGCGGGGGTTTCCTACGAGCAGTACTTC.

The chain carries TRBV11-1 and TRBJ1-1, with D possibly TRBD1 on 6 matching bases. Germline V gene sequence: CDR1 SGHAT, CDR2 FQDESV (reference sequence). The germline V and J ends were trimmed by 5 bases and 0 bases, with 13 bases remaining between them. The CDR3 sequence is 15 residues long. Written as DNA, the CDR3 is TGTGCCAGCAGCCCCCAGGGGACGATGAACACTGAAGCTTTCTTT. Amino acid sequence: CASSPQGTMNTEAFF.

The chain has TRBV11-2 and TRBJ2-5, with 8 bases aligning to TRBD2. In germline, CDR1 is SGHAT, CDR2 FQNNGV. The CDR3 is 13 residues long. After removal of 9 bases from V and 3 bases from J, the junction contained 6 bases not matched to a gene. In nucleotides, the CDR3 is TGTGCCAGTAGCGGGACTAGGGAAGAGACCCAGTACTTC. Translated, it gives CASSGTREETQYF. The full variable domain, its missing parts supplied by reference TRBV11-2 and TRBJ2-5, is EAGVAQSPRYKIIEKRQSVAFWCNPISGHATLYWYQQILGQGPKLLIQFQNNGVVDDSQLPKDRFSAERLKGVDSTLKIQPAKLEDSAVYLCASSGTREETQYFGPGTRLLVL.

This clone was seen a few times. This sequence joins TRBV27 and TRBJ2-1, with 14 bases identical to TRBD2. V lost 6 bases to trimming and J lost 7 bases; unmatched junction nucleotides: 2. The CDR3 is made up of 14 amino acids. CDR1 and CDR2 from the germline V gene are MNHEY and SMNVEV (reference sequence). The CDR3 DNA sequence: TGTGCCAGCAGGTGGACTAGCGGGAGGAATGAGCAGTTCTTC. It translates to CASRWTSGRNEQFF.

This clone rates as medium-sized. The genes are TRBV5-1 and TRBJ1-1, with a possible D match to TRBD1 (6 bases). Germline lookup yields CDR1 SGHRS and CDR2 YFSETQ. This CDR3 comprises 14 residues. The V and J ends lost 5 bases and 5 bases respectively, with 16 bases between them. CDR3 sequence (DNA): TGCGCCAGCAGGAGTCAGGGGTCGTTGACTGAAGCTTTCTTT. It is translated as CASRSQGSLTEAFF.

This clone was observed a handful of times. A junction boundary mismatches the germline segment, possibly from a read error. The V call is TRBV6-1, the J call TRBJ1-2, with a possible D match to TRBD1 (5 bases). The CDR3 spans 16 residues. Germline CDR1 is MNHNS and CDR2 is SASEGT. The DNA for the CDR3 is TGTGCCAGCAGCATGACAGTTATTAGTGCGAAGGATGGCCACACCTTC. This gives the protein CASSMTVISAKDGHTF.

This clone is classed as large. The V gene is TRBV10-1, the J gene TRBJ2-3, with D unresolved. Trimming removed 3 bases from V and 0 bases from J, with 13 bases in between. The CDR3 loop spans 16 amino acids. The germline gives CDR1 WNHNN, CDR2 SYGVQD (reference sequence). The CDR3 is CASSEQPTSSTDTQYF. For the CDR3, the DNA is TGCGCCAGCAGTGAACAGCCGACGAGTAGCACAGATACGCAGTATTTT.

The chain links TRBV5-1 to TRBJ2-3; 8 nucleotides line up with TRBD1. The CDR3 spans 15 residues. Per germline, CDR1 SGHRS and CDR2 YFSETQ. Trimming cost V 1 base and J 4 bases; bases outside gene matches: 5. CDR3 sequence (DNA): TGCGCCAGCAGCTTGCTGACAGGGGCAGCAGATACGCAGTATTTT. Its protein product is CASSLLTGAADTQYF.

This clone was counted only a few times. The chain recombines TRBV25-1 with TRBJ2-5; tentatively, D is TRBD2 (6 bases). V gave up 7 bases and J gave up 2 bases, with 17 bases separating them. This CDR3 has 15 residues. Germline CDR1 MGHDK, CDR2 SYGVNS. The CDR3 loop reads CASTPTGGLQETQYF. CDR3 coding DNA: TGTGCCAGCACTCCCACTGGGGGACTTCAAGAGACCCAGTACTTC.

J is TRBJ1-5 and V is TRBV3-1; perhaps TRBD1 as D (5 bases). V lost 5 bases and J 4 bases, leaving 15 bases between the germline ends. Germline V gives CDR1 LGHDT, CDR2 YNNKEL (reference sequence). CDR3 length: 15 residues. This chain's CDR3 is CASSATDSPNQPQHF. The CDR3 DNA follows: TGTGCCAGCAGCGCCACCGACAGCCCTAATCAGCCCCAGCATTTT.

This clone is large in the sample. The V gene is TRBV12-5, the J gene TRBJ1-2; D not resolved. This CDR3 contains 13 residues. Germline-derived CDR1 and CDR2 are LGHNT and FRNRAP. V lost 4 bases, J lost 2 bases, and 8 bases lay in between. This chain's CDR3 is CASGSPENYGYTF. In DNA form, the CDR3 reads TGTGCTAGTGGTTCTCCCGAAAACTATGGCTACACCTTC.

With respect to this clone: The CDR3 does not close with the conserved phenylalanine or tryptophan, likely indicating a read error. The chain employs TRBV11-1 and TRBJ2-7, with 9 bases aligning to TRBD2. Germline CDR1 is SGHAT and CDR2 is FQDESV (reference sequence). This CDR3 comprises 17 residues. V was clipped by 0 bases and J by 7 bases; unmatched bases: 13. In DNA, the CDR3 is TGTGCCAGCAGCTTAGCGGGGATAGCGGGAGCCACCCTAGAGCAGTACCTC. This codes for CASSLAGIAGATLEQYL.